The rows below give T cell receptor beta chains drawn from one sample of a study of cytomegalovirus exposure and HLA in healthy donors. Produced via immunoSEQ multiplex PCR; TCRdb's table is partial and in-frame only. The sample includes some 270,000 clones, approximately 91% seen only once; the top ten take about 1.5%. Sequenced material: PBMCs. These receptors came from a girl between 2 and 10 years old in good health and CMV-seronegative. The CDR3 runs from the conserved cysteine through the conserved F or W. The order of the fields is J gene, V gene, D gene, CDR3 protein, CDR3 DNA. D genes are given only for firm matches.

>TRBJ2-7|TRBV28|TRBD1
CASSPRDSSYEQYF
TGTGCCAGCAGTCCTCGGGACAGTTCCTACGAGCAGTACTTC
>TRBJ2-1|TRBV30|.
CAWSLGGSYNEQFF
TGTGCCTGGAGTTTGGGGGGCTCCTACAATGAGCAGTTCTTC
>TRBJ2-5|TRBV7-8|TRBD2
CASSLTSGRETQYF
TGTGCCAGCAGCTTGACTAGCGGGAGGGAGACCCAGTACTTC
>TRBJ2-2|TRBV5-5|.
CASSPRYVGKADTGELFF
TGTGCCAGCAGCCCGCGGTATGTCGGGAAGGCCGACACCGGGGAGCTGTTTTTT
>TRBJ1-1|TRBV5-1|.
CASSLETVNTEAFF
TGCGCCAGCAGCTTGGAAACAGTGAACACTGAAGCTTTCTTT
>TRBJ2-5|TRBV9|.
CASSVDQWAQETQYF
TGTGCCAGCAGCGTAGACCAGTGGGCCCAAGAGACCCAGTACTTC
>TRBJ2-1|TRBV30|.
CASSGPGSHEQFF
TGTGCCTCTTCAGGTCCAGGCAGTCACGAGCAGTTCTTC
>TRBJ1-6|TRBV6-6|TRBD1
CASSSKQGSNSPLHF
TGTGCCAGCAGCAGTAAACAGGGGTCTAATTCACCCCTCCACTTT
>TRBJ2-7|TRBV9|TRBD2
CASSVGLAGGSYEQYF
TGTGCCAGCAGCGTAGGTCTAGCGGGGGGATCCTACGAGCAGTACTTC
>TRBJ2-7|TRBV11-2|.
CASSLVLAAYEQYF
TGTGCCAGCAGCTTAGTACTAGCTGCCTACGAGCAGTACTTC
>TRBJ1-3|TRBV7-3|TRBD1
CASSPGTGRNTIYF
TGTGCCAGCAGCCCAGGGACAGGGAGAAACACCATATATTTT
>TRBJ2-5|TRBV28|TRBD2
CASSRGLAGGPGETQYF
TGTGCCAGCAGTCGGGGACTAGCGGGGGGGCCGGGAGAGACCCAGTACTTC
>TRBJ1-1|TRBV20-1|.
CSATVNTEAFF
TGCAGTGCCACAGTGAACACTGAAGCTTTCTTT
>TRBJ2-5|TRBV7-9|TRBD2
CASSSGASGGFQEAQYF
TGTGCCAGCAGCTCTGGGGCTAGCGGGGGATTCCAAGAGGCCCAGTACTTC
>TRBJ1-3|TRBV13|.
CASSLRGVLGDSGNTIYF
TGTGCCAGCAGCTTGCGGGGGGTCCTGGGCGACTCGGGAAACACCATATATTTT
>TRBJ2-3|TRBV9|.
CASSAAGKDTQYF
TGTGCCAGCAGCGCGGCAGGTAAAGATACGCAGTATTTT
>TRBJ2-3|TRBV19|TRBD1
CASSIVFGQGYADTQYF
TGTGCCAGTAGTATCGTTTTCGGACAGGGGTACGCAGATACGCAGTATTTT
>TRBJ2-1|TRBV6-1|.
CASSEVTDNNEQFF
TGTGCCAGCAGTGAAGTGACAGACAACAATGAGCAGTTCTTC
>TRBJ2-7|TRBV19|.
CASSIDPRQSSYEQYF
TGTGCCAGTAGTATAGATCCGAGACAGAGCTCCTACGAGCAGTACTTC
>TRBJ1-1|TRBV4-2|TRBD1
CASSHPGTGGTEAFF
TGTGCCAGCAGCCACCCCGGGACAGGGGGCACTGAAGCTTTCTTT